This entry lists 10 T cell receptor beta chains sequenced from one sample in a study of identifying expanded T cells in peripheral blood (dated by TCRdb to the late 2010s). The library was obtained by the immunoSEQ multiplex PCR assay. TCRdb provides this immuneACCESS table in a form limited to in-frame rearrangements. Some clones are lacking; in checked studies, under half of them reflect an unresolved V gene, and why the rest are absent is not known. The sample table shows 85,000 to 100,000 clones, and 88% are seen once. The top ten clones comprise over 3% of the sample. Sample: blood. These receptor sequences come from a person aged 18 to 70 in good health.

CDR3 DNA sequence: TGCGCCAGCAGCGTGGGACTTACGAATTTCGGGGAGCTGTTTTTT. It translates to CASSVGLTNFGELFF. The chain combines TRBV5-1 with TRBJ2-2; tentative D call: TRBD2 (6 bases). The V gene lost 4 bases and the J gene lost 7 bases, with 17 bases spanning the gap. The germline CDR1 and CDR2 sequences are SGHRS and YFSETQ. CDR3 length: 15 amino acids.

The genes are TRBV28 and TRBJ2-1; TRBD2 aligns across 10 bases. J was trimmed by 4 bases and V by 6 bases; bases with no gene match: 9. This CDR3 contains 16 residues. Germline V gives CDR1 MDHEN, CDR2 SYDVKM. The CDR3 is CASSKVSGGGYNEQFF. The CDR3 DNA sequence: TGTGCCAGCAGCAAAGTCAGCGGGGGGGGTTACAATGAGCAGTTCTTC.

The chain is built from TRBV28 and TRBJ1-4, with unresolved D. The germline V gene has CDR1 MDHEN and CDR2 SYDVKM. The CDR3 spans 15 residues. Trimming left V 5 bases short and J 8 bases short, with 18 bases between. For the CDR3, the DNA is TGTGCCAGCAGTGTATTCCCCGGCACTATGGAAAAACTGTTTTTT. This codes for CASSVFPGTMEKLFF.

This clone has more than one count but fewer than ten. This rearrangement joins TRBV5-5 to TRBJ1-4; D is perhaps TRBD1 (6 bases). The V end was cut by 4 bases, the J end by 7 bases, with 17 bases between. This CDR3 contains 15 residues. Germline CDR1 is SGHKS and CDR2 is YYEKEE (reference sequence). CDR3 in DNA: TGTGCCAGCAGCCCGGGGGCGGGTGGCGGTGAAAAACTGTTTTTT. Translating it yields CASSPGAGGGEKLFF.

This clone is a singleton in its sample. DNA for the CDR3: TGTGCCACCAGCGTAGGACAGGTTACCTACGAGCAGTACTTC. This translates into CATSVGQVTYEQYF. This chain connects TRBV15 to TRBJ2-7, with 7 positions matching TRBD1. Germline CDR1 and CDR2: LNHNV and YYDKDF (reference sequence). Losses at the gene ends were 5 bases for V and 2 bases for J; bases not matched to a gene: 6. There are 14 residues in the CDR3.

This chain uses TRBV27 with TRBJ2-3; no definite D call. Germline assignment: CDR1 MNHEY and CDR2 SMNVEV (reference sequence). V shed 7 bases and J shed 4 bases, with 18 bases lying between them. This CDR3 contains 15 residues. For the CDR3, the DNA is TGTGCCAGCACCCTACTGGGTTTAGGAGCAGATACGCAGTATTTT. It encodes CASTLLGLGADTQYF.

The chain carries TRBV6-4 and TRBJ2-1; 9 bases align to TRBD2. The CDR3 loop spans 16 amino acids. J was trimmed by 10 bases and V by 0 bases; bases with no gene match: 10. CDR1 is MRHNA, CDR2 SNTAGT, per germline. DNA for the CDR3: TGTGCCAGCAGTGACTCTGTCGGCGGGGGGGCGGACGAGCAGTTCTTC. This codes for CASSDSVGGGADEQFF.

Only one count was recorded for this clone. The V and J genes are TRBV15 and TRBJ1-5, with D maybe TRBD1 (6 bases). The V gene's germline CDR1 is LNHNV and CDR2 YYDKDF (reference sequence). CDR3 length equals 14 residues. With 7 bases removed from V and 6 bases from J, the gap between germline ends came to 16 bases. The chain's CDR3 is CATTYSGGGQPQHF. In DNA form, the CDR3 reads TGTGCCACCACATATTCCGGGGGCGGTCAGCCCCAGCATTTT.

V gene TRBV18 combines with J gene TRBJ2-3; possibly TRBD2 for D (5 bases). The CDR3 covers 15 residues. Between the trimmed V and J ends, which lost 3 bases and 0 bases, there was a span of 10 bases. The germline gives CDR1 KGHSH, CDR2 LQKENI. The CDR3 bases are TGTGCCAGCTCACCGCCGGGAACTAGCACAGATACGCAGTATTTT. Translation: CASSPPGTSTDTQYF.

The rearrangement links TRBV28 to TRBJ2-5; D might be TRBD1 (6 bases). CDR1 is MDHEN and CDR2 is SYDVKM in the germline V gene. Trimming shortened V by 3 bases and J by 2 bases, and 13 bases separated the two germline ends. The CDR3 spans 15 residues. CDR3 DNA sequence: TGTGCCAGCAGTTTGTTTCGGACAGCTCAAGAGACCCAGTACTTC. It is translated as CASSLFRTAQETQYF.